These 8 T cell receptor beta chains share one sample of origin, sequenced in a study of blood T cell repertoires in COVID-19 (dated by TCRdb to the early 2020s). Receptor libraries were prepared by the immunoSEQ multiplex PCR assay. Held by TCRdb, this immuneACCESS table contains in-frame sequences only and omits some clones. Under half of the omission traces to an unresolved V gene where checked; the cause of the rest is unknown. The sample table lists a few hundred thousand clones, just over 90% of them with a count of one. Around 0.94% of the sample rests with the top ten. The sequencing sample was made of PBMCs or T cells enriched from blood (not recorded which). These receptors were collected from a woman between 40 and 55 years old who had been exposed to COVID-19.

The V and J genes are TRBV6-1 and TRBJ1-5; D ambiguous. The ends were cut back, 4 bases at V and 1 base at J, with 17 bases in the middle. Germline assignment: CDR1 MNHNS and CDR2 SASEGT. This CDR3 spans 17 amino acids. The CDR3 region has the DNA TGTGCCAGCAGTGGAATATCGCTGGGGAGGAGCAATCAGCCCCAGCATTTT. Its protein product is CASSGISLGRSNQPQHF.

This chain links TRBV9 with TRBJ1-3, with a weak D call TRBD1 (5 bases). The germline V gene encodes CDR1 SGDLS and CDR2 YYNGEE. There are 13 residues in the CDR3. Trimming stripped 6 bases from V and 8 bases from J, with 15 bases between. The CDR3 loop reads CASNQGLGYTIYF. As DNA, the CDR3 is TGTGCCAGCAATCAGGGATTAGGTTACACCATATATTTT.

This clone was detected many times. CDR3: CASSDSSAGDLGEQFF. CDR3 sequence (DNA): TGTGCCAGCAGTGACTCGAGTGCGGGAGATCTCGGTGAGCAGTTCTTC. The chain combines TRBV6-4 with TRBJ2-1, with 7 bases matching TRBD2. V shed 0 bases, J shed 9 bases, and the junction held 11 bases outside the gene matches. Germline CDR1 reads MRHNA; CDR2 reads SNTAGT. The CDR3 consists of 16 residues.

This chain connects TRBV3-1 (or the pseudogene TRBV3-2) to TRBJ1-6; D is perhaps TRBD1 (6 bases). Germline CDR1 and CDR2: LGHDT and YNNKEL (reference sequence). The CDR3 loop spans 12 amino acids. V lost 6 bases and J 10 bases, leaving 10 bases between the germline ends. CDR3 DNA sequence: TGTGCCAGCAGTGGTGGACAGTCACCCCTCCACTTT. This gives the protein CASSGGQSPLHF.

The chain recombines TRBV6-5 with TRBJ2-7; TRBD1 agrees at 8 bases. This CDR3 contains 15 residues. Losses at the gene ends were 5 bases for V and 7 bases for J; bases not matched to a gene: 13. The germline V gene has CDR1 MNHEY and CDR2 SVGAGI. CDR3 DNA: TGTGCCAGCAGTCAAAATGGACAGGGCATGGGGGAGCAGTACTTC. It encodes CASSQNGQGMGEQYF.

This rearrangement joins TRBV12-3 or TRBV12-4 to TRBJ1-6; TRBD1 agrees at 7 bases. The length of the CDR3 is 12 residues. The J segment lost 13 bases and the V segment lost 5 bases, leaving 5 bases of the junction unmatched. The chain's CDR3 is CASSVSTGPLHF. CDR3 coding DNA: TGTGCCAGCAGTGTCTCGACAGGGCCCCTCCACTTT.

The genes are TRBV5-6 and TRBJ1-5, with a possible D match to TRBD1 (6 bases). CDR1 is SGHDT, CDR2 YYEEEE, per germline. Trimming pared 4 bases from V and 6 bases from J, leaving 14 bases between. CDR3 size: 14 residues. The CDR3 region has the DNA TGTGCCAGCAGCCAGGCGACAGGACGTCAGCCCCAGCATTTT. It specifies CASSQATGRQPQHF.

The chain has TRBV15 and TRBJ1-2; D is uncertain. This CDR3 comprises 15 residues. Germline V gene sequence: CDR1 LNHNV, CDR2 YYDKDF (reference sequence). V lost 0 bases to trimming and J lost 6 bases, with 14 bases between them. CDR3 loop: CATSRDWGGRDGYTF. CDR3 DNA: TGTGCCACCAGCAGAGATTGGGGAGGGCGGGATGGCTACACCTTC.